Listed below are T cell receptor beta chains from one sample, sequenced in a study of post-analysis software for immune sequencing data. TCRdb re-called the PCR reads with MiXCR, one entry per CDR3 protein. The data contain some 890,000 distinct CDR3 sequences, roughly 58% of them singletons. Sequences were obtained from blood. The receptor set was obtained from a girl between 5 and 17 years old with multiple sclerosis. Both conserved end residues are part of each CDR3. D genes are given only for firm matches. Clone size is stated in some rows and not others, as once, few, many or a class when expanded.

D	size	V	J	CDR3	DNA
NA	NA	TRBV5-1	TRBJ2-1	CASSLERTYNEQFF	TGCGCCAGCAGCTTGGAACGGACCTACAATGAGCAGTTCTTC
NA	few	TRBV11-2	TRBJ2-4	CASSLSQVAKNIQYF	TGTGCCAGCAGCTTATCACAAGTAGCCAAAAACATTCAGTACTTC
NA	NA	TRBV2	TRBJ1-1	CASSKWTSNTEAFF	TGTGCCAGCAGCAAGTGGACGTCGAACACTGAAGCTTTCTTT
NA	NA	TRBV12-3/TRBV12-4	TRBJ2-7	CASSPGLPGNEQYF	TGTGCCAGCAGCCCGGGACTCCCTGGTAACGAGCAGTACTTC
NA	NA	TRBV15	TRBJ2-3	CATSTYTDTQYF	TGTGCCACCAGCACTTACACAGATACGCAGTATTTT
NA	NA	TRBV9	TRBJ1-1	CASSRGVTEAFF	TGTGCCAGCAGCCGTGGGGTCACTGAAGCTTTCTTT
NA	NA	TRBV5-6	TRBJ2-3	CASSLVWRDSSTDTQYF	TGTGCCAGCAGCTTGGTTTGGAGGGACTCTAGCACAGATACGCAGTATTTT
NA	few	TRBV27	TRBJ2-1	CASSLGNRGEQFF	TGTGCCAGCAGTTTAGGTAACCGCGGTGAGCAGTTCTTC
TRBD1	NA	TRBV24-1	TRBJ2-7	CATSGTVIYEQYF	TGTGCCACCTCCGGGACAGTCATATACGAGCAGTACTTC
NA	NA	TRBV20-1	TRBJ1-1	CSARPSRGTEAFF	TGCAGTGCTAGGCCTAGTCGGGGGACTGAAGCTTTCTTT
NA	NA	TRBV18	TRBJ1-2	CASSPDLRGYGYTF	TGTGCCAGCTCACCTGATCTTAGGGGATATGGCTACACCTTC
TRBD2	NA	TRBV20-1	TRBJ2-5	CSARGRTSGSRGQETQYF	TGCAGTGCTAGAGGAAGGACTAGCGGGAGTAGGGGACAAGAGACCCAGTACTTC
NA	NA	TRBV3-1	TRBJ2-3	CASSLISGRRTDTQYF	TGTGCCAGCAGCCTTATTTCGGGACGGCGCACAGATACGCAGTATTTT
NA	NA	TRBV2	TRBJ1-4	CASNRLTTNEKLFF	TGTGCCAGCAATCGGCTTACAACTAATGAAAAACTGTTTTTT
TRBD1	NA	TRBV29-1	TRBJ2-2	CSVPGGGGELFF	TGCAGCGTGCCAGGGGGTGGCGGGGAGCTGTTTTTT
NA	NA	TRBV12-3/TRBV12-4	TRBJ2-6	CASSRGLARGSGANVLTF	TGTGCCAGCAGCCGGGGACTGGCCCGGGGGTCTGGGGCCAACGTCCTGACTTTC
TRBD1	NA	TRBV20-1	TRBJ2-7	CSARDPTGLAGEQYF	TGCAGTGCTAGAGACCCGACAGGGTTGGCCGGCGAGCAGTACTTC
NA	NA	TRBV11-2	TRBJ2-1	CASSLAEGLGYNEQFF	TGTGCCAGCAGCTTAGCGGAGGGGCTAGGGTACAATGAGCAGTTCTTC
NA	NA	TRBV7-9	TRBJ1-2	CASSSALEANYGYTF	TGTGCCAGCAGCTCTGCTCTAGAAGCTAACTATGGCTACACCTTC
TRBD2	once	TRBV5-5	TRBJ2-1	CASSLTRGGQNEQFF	TGTGCCAGCAGCTTGACGCGGGGGGGGCAGAATGAGCAGTTCTTC
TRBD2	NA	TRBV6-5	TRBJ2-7	CATIGLAGAGEQYF	TGTGCCACAATAGGACTAGCGGGTGCTGGGGAGCAGTACTTC
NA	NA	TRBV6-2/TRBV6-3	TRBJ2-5	CASSYLGTQYF	TGTGCCAGCAGTTACTTGGGGACCCAGTACTTC
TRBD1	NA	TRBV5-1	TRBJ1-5	CASSATTGHNQPQHF	TGCGCCAGCAGCGCGACGACAGGGCACAATCAGCCCCAGCATTTT
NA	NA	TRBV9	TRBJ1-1	CASSVGDVTGTAEDTEAFF	TGTGCCAGCAGCGTAGGAGACGTTACCGGGACCGCGGAGGACACTGAAGCTTTCTTT
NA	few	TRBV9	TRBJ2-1	CASSPHTGGSSPYNEQFF	TGTGCCAGCAGCCCTCATACTGGTGGGTCTAGCCCCTACAATGAGCAGTTCTTC
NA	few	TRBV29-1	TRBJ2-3	CSVVFGQKDTQYF	TGCAGCGTTGTCTTCGGCCAAAAAGATACGCAGTATTTT
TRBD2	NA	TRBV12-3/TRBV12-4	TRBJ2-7	CASSFRLAGVAYEQYF	TGTGCCAGCAGTTTCCGCTTAGCGGGCGTCGCCTACGAGCAGTACTTC
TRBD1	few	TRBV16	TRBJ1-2	CASSQLTGGGGYTF	TGTGCCAGCAGCCAACTGACAGGGGGCGGCGGCTACACCTTC
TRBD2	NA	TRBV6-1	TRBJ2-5	CASRTLAAQETQYF	TGTGCCAGCAGGACACTAGCGGCCCAAGAGACCCAGTACTTC
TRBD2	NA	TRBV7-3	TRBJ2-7	CASSSGRAAYNEQYF	TGTGCCAGCAGCAGCGGGAGGGCAGCCTACAATGAGCAGTACTTC
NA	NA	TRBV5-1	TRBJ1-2	CASSLGGEWRYGYTF	TGCGCCAGCAGCTTGGGGGGCGAATGGCGCTATGGCTACACCTTC
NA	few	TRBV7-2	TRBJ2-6	CASSYRVLQLSGANVLTF	TGTGCCAGCAGCTACAGGGTCCTACAACTCTCTGGGGCCAACGTCCTGACTTTC
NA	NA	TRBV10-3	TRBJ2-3	CAISERGDTQYF	TGTGCCATCAGTGAGCGCGGCGATACGCAGTATTTT
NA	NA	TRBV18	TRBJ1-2	CASSPYRALGYGYTF	TGTGCCAGCTCACCGTACAGGGCTCTAGGCTATGGCTACACCTTC
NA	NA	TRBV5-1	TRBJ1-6	CASSLRAGMSPLHF	TGCGCCAGCAGCCTAAGGGCAGGGATGTCACCCCTCCACTTT
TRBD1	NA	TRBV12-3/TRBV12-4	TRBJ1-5	CASSSRMGQYQPQHF	TGTGCCAGCAGTTCCAGGATGGGACAGTATCAGCCCCAGCATTTT
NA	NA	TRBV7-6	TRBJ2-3	CASSSSAGRLRTDTQYF	TGTGCCAGCAGCTCATCGGCAGGGCGCCTCCGCACAGATACGCAGTATTTT